What follows are 18 T cell receptor beta chains derived from one specimen sequenced in a study of identical twins. TCRdb ran MiXCR on the 5' RACE reads and lists one entry per CDR3 protein. The table has some 730,000 distinct CDR3 sequences, over 15% seen once; the top ten hold around 12%. These data were also filed under a second study, of T cells expressing NK-cell markers.

The sample was PBMCs. These receptors were obtained from a woman younger than 30 in good health.

This clonotype has ten or more counts. This chain uses TRBV12-3 or TRBV12-4 with TRBJ1-6; 8 nucleotides match TRBD1. J was trimmed by 2 bases and V by 5 bases; bases with no gene match: 2. The CDR3 loop spans 15 amino acids. This CDR3 is CASSPDRAYNSPLHF. In DNA form, the CDR3 reads TGTGCCAGCAGTCCGGACAGGGCCTATAATTCACCCCTCCACTTT.

The genes are TRBV7-9 and TRBJ1-2, with D unresolved. In germline, CDR1 is SEHNR, CDR2 FQNEAQ (reference sequence). The V end lost 3 bases, the J end lost 8 bases, and 22 bases lay between the germline ends. The CDR3 consists of 16 residues. The CDR3 protein is CASSFGWGSPMGGYTF. CDR3 DNA: TGTGCCAGCAGCTTTGGTTGGGGTTCGCCGATGGGAGGCTACACCTTC.

Only a few counts were recorded for this clonotype. This sequence joins TRBV15 and TRBJ2-1, with unresolved D. V lost 3 bases and J 12 bases, leaving 15 bases between the germline ends. The CDR3 contains 13 residues. Germline V gene data show CDR1 as LNHNV and CDR2 as YYDKDF (reference sequence). The CDR3 bases are TGTGCCACCAGCAGTAGCCTTAGGCACCTGCAGTTCTTC. Amino acid sequence: CATSSSLRHLQFF.

The chain recombines TRBV7-9 with TRBJ2-1; 9 bases are a match to TRBD2. V lost 5 bases to trimming and J lost 7 bases; unmatched junction nucleotides: 12. Germline loops: CDR1 SEHNR, CDR2 FQNEAQ (reference sequence). The CDR3 sequence is 16 residues long. The chain's CDR3 is CASSLKVASGENEQFF. The CDR3 nucleotides read TGTGCCAGCAGCCTAAAGGTGGCTAGCGGGGAAAATGAGCAGTTCTTC. Complete variable domain (other parts from reference TRBV7-9 and TRBJ2-1): DTGVSQNPRHKITKRGQNVTFRCDPISEHNRLYWYRQTLGQGPEFLTYFQNEAQLEKSRLLSDRFSAERPKGSFSTLEIQRTEQGDSAMYLCASSLKVASGENEQFFGPGTRLTVL.

This clonotype occurred a few times. The rearrangement links TRBV7-9 to TRBJ1-4; no clear D. Germline values: CDR1 SEHNR, CDR2 FQNEAQ (reference sequence). V gave up 1 base and J gave up 13 bases, with 10 bases separating them. The CDR3 loop spans 12 amino acids. This CDR3 is CASSLDMVRLFF. CDR3 nucleotide sequence: TGTGCCAGCAGCTTAGATATGGTGCGACTGTTTTTT.

This clonotype occurred many times. The chain recombines TRBV6-1 with TRBJ1-1; 10 nucleotides line up with TRBD1. Germline CDR1 and CDR2: MNHNS and SASEGT. V gave up 5 bases and J gave up 6 bases; unmatched junction bases: 3. The CDR3 spans 13 residues. CDR3 residues: CASSRDRGAEAFF. CDR3 DNA sequence: TGTGCCAGCAGTCGGGACAGGGGAGCTGAAGCTTTCTTT.

V gene TRBV10-2 combines with J gene TRBJ2-2; 8 nucleotides match TRBD1. J lost 5 bases, V lost 5 bases, and 7 bases had no gene match. This CDR3 is built from 15 residues. Germline CDR1 reads WSHSY; CDR2 reads SAAADI. In DNA form, the CDR3 reads TGCGCCAGCAGTCGGCAGGGGGCATGGACCGGGGAGCTGTTTTTT. This translates into CASSRQGAWTGELFF.

The chain employs TRBV11-1 and TRBJ2-7, with D unclear. From germline, CDR1 is SGHAT and CDR2 FQDESV (reference sequence). The CDR3 totals 9 residues. CDR3 residues: CNSSYEQYF. The CDR3 nucleotides read TGTAACAGTTCCTACGAGCAGTACTTC.

This clonotype was seen more than once but under ten times. Here the CDR3 reads CASSYSSGGKDTQYF. CDR3 bases: TGTGCCAGCAGTTACTCGTCGGGAGGGAAGGATACGCAGTATTTT. The genes are TRBV6-2 or TRBV6-3 and TRBJ2-3, with 8 nucleotides matching TRBD2. V gave up 0 bases and J gave up 6 bases; unmatched junction bases: 5. This CDR3 has 15 residues. CDR1 and CDR2 (germline): MNHEY, SVGEGT.

This sequence joins TRBV6-1 and TRBJ2-2; no clear D gene. The CDR3 loop spans 14 amino acids. From germline, CDR1 is MNHNS and CDR2 SASEGT. The germline V and J ends were trimmed by 6 bases and 0 bases, with 8 bases remaining between them. The CDR3 sequence is CASRLHANTGELFF. CDR3 coding DNA: TGTGCCAGCAGGCTACACGCGAACACCGGGGAGCTGTTTTTT.

This clonotype was seen a few times. This chain links TRBV4-3 with TRBJ2-1; TRBD2 is a possible D gene (6 bases). Germline CDR1 LGHNA, CDR2 YSLEER. V gave up 2 bases and J gave up 9 bases, with 14 bases separating them. This CDR3 is built from 14 residues. The CDR3, as DNA: TGCGCCAGCAGCCAACGCAGGGAGGAGGGTGAGCAGTTCTTC. It translates to CASSQRREEGEQFF.

This clonotype has a count of ten or more. The chain couples TRBV27 to TRBJ2-5; 9 bases line up with TRBD1. From germline, CDR1 is MNHEY and CDR2 SMNVEV (reference sequence). V lost 3 bases and J lost 4; bases outside the gene matches: 6. The CDR3 covers 15 residues. The DNA for the CDR3 is TGTGCCAGCAGTTTCCGCCGGACAGGGGCAGAGACCCAGTACTTC. Encoded protein: CASSFRRTGAETQYF.

The CDR3 region has the DNA TGCAGCGCCAACACGGGCGCCAAGGGGACAGATACGCAGTATTTT. This sequence encodes CSANTGAKGTDTQYF. The chain is built from TRBV29-1 and TRBJ2-3; TRBD1 is a possible D gene (5 bases). From germline, CDR1 is SQVTM and CDR2 ANQGSEA. Trimming stripped 7 bases from V and 3 bases from J, with 20 bases between. The CDR3 has 15 residues.

The chain couples TRBV4-3 to TRBJ1-1; no firm D call. The V and J ends lost 1 base and 6 bases respectively, with 12 bases between them. The CDR3 has 14 residues. In germline, CDR1 is LGHNA, CDR2 YSLEER. DNA of the CDR3: TGCGCCAGCAGCCAAGTGTTGGGGATCGCTGAAGCTTTCTTT. This gives the protein CASSQVLGIAEAFF.

This chain uses TRBV2 with TRBJ2-3; either TRBD1 or TRBD2 may supply D (6 bases each). Germline V gene data show CDR1 as SNHLY and CDR2 as FYNNEI. This CDR3 is 14 amino acids long. V gave up 6 bases and J gave up 6 bases, with 16 bases separating them. The CDR3: CASRPRGRSDTQYF. The DNA for the CDR3 is TGTGCCAGCAGACCCCGGGGGCGTTCCGATACGCAGTATTTT.

This clonotype was observed a few times. The genes are TRBV7-9 and TRBJ1-3; possibly TRBD1 for D (5 bases). V was shortened by 7 bases and J by 0 bases, with 13 bases between the two germline ends. Germline V lookup: CDR1 SEHNR, CDR2 FQNEAQ (reference sequence). This CDR3 region has 15 residues. The CDR3 region has the DNA TGTGCCAGCACCTTCCAGGGAAGCTCTGGAAACACCATATATTTT. This codes for CASTFQGSSGNTIYF.

Written as DNA, the CDR3 is TGTGCCAGCAGTTACTTCCAGGGATGGCAAGAGACCCAGTACTTC. It specifies CASSYFQGWQETQYF. The rearrangement uses TRBV6-5 and TRBJ2-5, with a possible D match to TRBD1 (5 bases). Trimming took 1 base from V and 2 from J, leaving 11 bases between them. This CDR3 region has 15 residues. CDR1 is MNHEY and CDR2 is SVGAGI in the germline V gene.

This chain uses TRBV24-1 with TRBJ2-1, with 9 bases identical to TRBD1. Germline CDR1 and CDR2: KGHDR and SFDVKD. V was clipped by 3 bases and J by 8 bases; unmatched bases: 7. The CDR3 extends over 15 amino acids. The CDR3 protein is CATSDPGQGGDEQFF. The CDR3 DNA reads TGTGCCACCAGTGATCCGGGACAGGGTGGGGATGAGCAGTTCTTC.